These T cell receptor beta chains were read from a single sample in a study of cytomegalovirus exposure and HLA in healthy donors. Method: immunoSEQ multiplex PCR; TCRdb's copy keeps in-frame clones and lacks some. The sample shows some 130,000 clones, approximately 82% of them seen only once. Source material: PBMCs. Receptors were obtained from a man aged 25 to 45 in good health and CMV-seropositive. The conserved cysteine and the conserved F or W are not part of the CDR3 here. The order of the fields is CDR3 protein, J gene, V gene.

ATSRTPGTTYNEQF | TRBJ2-1 | TRBV15
ASSQGTSGKEEQY | TRBJ2-7 | TRBV4-3
ASVSAGITDTQY | TRBJ2-3 | TRBV5-1
ASSLAGWGQDTEAF | TRBJ1-1 | TRBV5-6
ASSQESTGGFTDTQY | TRBJ2-3 | TRBV4-1
ATPGNVDGYT | TRBJ1-2 | TRBV6-1
ASSTLGGNEQF | TRBJ2-1 | TRBV2
ASSVNQGASGNTIY | TRBJ1-3 | TRBV9
ASSQDKGDNYGYT | TRBJ1-2 | TRBV4-2
ASSPQVGQNSPLH | TRBJ1-6 | TRBV6-6